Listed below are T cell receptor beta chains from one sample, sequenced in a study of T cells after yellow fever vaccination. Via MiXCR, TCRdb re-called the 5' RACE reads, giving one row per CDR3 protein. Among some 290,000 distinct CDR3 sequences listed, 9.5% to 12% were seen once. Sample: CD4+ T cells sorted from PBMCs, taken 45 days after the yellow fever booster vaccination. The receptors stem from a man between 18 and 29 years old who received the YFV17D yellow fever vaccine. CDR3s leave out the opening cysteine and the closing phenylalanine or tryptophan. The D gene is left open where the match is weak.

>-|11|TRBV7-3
ASSFDRPDTQY
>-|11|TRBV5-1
ASSLGGTDTQY
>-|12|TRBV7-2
ASSPPPWGTEAF
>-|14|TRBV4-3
ASSQAVNSYNSPLH
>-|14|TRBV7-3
ASSAGGSRTSDTQY
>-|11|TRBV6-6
ASSYAGSGTQH
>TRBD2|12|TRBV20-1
SASPGLFLDTQY
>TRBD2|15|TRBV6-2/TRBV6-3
ASSHGLLAGSQETQY
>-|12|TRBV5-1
ASSLMAEQETQY
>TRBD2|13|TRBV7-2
ASSSGLAATGELF
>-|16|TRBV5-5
ASSFRRTGRPLSYEQY
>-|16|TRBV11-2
ASSLGPARGVAKNIQY
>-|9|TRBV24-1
ATSDGYGYT
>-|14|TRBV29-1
SVEWVPKAGTGELF
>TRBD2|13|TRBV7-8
ASSSGLAGHNEQF
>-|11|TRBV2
ASSGWEGVEQY
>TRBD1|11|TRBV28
ASSFRPQDRVR
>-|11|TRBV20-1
SARHQNTGELF
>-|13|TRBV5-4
ASSVSSSSYNEQF
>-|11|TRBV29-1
SVVGHLTYEQY
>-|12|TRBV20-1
SARGHWDDETQY
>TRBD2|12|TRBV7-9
ASSQDGRGDEQY
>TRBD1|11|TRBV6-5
ASSFDRGGEQY
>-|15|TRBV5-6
ASSLLRTGGGTGELF
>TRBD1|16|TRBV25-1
ASSELGRGPESIYGYT
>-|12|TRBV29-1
SVEIGARDGAQY
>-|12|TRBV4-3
ASSQAHSYEKLF
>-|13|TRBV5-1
ASSLVGSMDQPQH
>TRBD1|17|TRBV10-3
AISESAGTGRGGNQPQH
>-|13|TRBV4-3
ASSQDRTLNSPLH
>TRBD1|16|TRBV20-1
SAREPPGGTGGNYGYT
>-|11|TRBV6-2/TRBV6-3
ASSYSTRLPLH
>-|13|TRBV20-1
SARPRTGDIDTQY
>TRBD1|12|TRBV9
ASIGQGSNYGYT
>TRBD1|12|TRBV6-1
ASNPRTGNNEQF
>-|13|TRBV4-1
ASSHSRDGDYGYT
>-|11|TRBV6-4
ASSENVGGTAF